The T cell receptor (beta chain) under discussion was sequenced for a study of vaccination and CD4 T cells after COVID-19. Study observations and caveats: Researchers report that 304 of 307 vaccine-specific clones in convalescent patients proved spike mono-reactive.

About this clonotype: Its antigen is undetermined.

Treatment denoted: roughly 10-day PBMC culture with coronavirus spike peptide pools or control peptides (ViraFEST assay). Sequence data for DNA of cultured CD4+ T cells were generated by the Oncomine TCR Beta short-read assay. Once CD4+ T cells had been cultured, genomic DNA was extracted from them. TCRdb passed the PCR reads through MiXCR, listing each CDR3 protein once. Of 10,000 to 15,000 distinct CDR3 sequences in the sample, 38% were seen once. Trimming cost V 0 bases and J 8 bases, with 11 bases left between them. Germline CDR1 WSHSY, CDR2 SAAADI. The length of the CDR3 is 14 residues. This TCR came from a human donor with COVID-19. The sample taken for sequencing was cultured CD4+ T cells from blood. The V gene is TRBV10-2, the J gene TRBJ1-5; D possibly corresponds to TRBD1 (6 bases). In DNA, the CDR3 is TGCGCCAGCAGTGAGTCGAGGGGGAGGGAGCCCCAGCATTTT. The encoded protein is CASSESRGREPQHF.